The clone carrying this T cell receptor beta chain has ten or more counts. Arm-PCR of CDR3 regions and iRepertoire HTBI primers were used to build TCR beta libraries. TCRdb re-called the multiplex PCR reads through MiXCR, storing one row per CDR3 protein. The table shows 400,000 to 650,000 distinct CDR3 sequences, with roughly a sixth occurring only once. This specimen belongs to a study of regulatory T cells in long-lasting Graves disease. Time point: newly diagnosed GD, antithyroid drugs for less than 3 months. The TCR library was made from RNA that had been extracted from PBMCs in TRIzol. V was trimmed by 6 bases and J by 2 bases, leaving 14 bases between them. The CDR3 length is 15 residues. CDR1 is SGHVS and CDR2 is FQNEAQ in the germline V gene. These data were also reused for a study on T cells in Graves' hyperthyroidism and ophthalmopathy.

The sample was peripheral blood mononuclear cells (PBMCs), taken at new diagnosis, from a patient treated with antithyroid drugs. The chain links TRBV7-8 to TRBJ1-5; the D gene is possibly TRBD1 (5 bases). The sequence derives from a woman aged 35-60 years with Graves disease. For the CDR3, the DNA is TGTGCCAGCAGTTTCCGGGGGGGTGGCAATCAGCCCCAGCATTTT. This sequence encodes CASSFRGGGNQPQHF.